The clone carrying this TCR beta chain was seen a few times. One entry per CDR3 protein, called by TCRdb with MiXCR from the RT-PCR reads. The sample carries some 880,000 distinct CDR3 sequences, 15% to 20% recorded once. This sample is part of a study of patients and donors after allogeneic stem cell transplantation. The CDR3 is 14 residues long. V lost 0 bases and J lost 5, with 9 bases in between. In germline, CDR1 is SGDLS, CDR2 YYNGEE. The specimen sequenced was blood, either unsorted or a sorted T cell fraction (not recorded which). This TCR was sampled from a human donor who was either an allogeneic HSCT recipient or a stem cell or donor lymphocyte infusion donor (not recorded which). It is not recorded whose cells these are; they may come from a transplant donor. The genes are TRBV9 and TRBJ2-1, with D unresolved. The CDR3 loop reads CASSVATRNNEQFF. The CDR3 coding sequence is TGTGCCAGCAGCGTAGCTACGAGAAACAATGAGCAGTTCTTC.